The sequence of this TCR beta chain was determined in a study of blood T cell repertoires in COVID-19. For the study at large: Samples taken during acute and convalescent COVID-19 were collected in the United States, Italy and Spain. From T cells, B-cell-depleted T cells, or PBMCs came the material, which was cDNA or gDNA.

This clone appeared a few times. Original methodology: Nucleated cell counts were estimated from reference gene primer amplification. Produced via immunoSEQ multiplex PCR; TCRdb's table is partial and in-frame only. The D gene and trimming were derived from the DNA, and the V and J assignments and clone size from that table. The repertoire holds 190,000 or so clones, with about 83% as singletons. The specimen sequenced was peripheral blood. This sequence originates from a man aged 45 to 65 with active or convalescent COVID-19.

CDR3 bases: TGTGCCAGCACCCTACCTAGCGGGGGGTCTTACAATGAGCAGTTCTTC. Protein: CASTLPSGGSYNEQFF. This rearrangement joins TRBV5-5 to TRBJ2-1, with 11 positions matching TRBD2. Trimming took 6 bases from V and 4 from J; bases not matched to a gene: 9. This CDR3 contains 16 residues. Germline V gene lookup returns CDR1 SGHKS and CDR2 YYEKEE (reference sequence).